This TCR beta chain was identified in a study of identifying expanded T cells in peripheral blood. Notes on the study in general: Differentially abundant clones: around 1.2 between replicates, just under 17 at around 2 weeks, 18 to 20 at four.

This table comes from immunoSEQ multiplex PCR, and its TCRdb copy is limited to in-frame clones, with some not included. The sample has about 80,000 clones, 84% seen once; the top ten hold around a fifth. Collection occurred without any documented infections or immune events in donors. A word on this clone: Its antigen is still unknown.

Germline V gene data show CDR1 as SGHVS and CDR2 as FNYEAQ. The germline V and J ends were trimmed by 2 bases and 6 bases, with 8 bases remaining between them. This CDR3 is built from 12 residues. The sequence was collected from a person aged 18 to 70 in good health. The chain has TRBV7-6 and TRBJ2-7; D is ambiguous. The specimen was blood. The chain's CDR3 is CASSLPSGEQYF. DNA of the CDR3: TGTGCCAGCAGCTTACCTTCGGGCGAGCAGTACTTC.